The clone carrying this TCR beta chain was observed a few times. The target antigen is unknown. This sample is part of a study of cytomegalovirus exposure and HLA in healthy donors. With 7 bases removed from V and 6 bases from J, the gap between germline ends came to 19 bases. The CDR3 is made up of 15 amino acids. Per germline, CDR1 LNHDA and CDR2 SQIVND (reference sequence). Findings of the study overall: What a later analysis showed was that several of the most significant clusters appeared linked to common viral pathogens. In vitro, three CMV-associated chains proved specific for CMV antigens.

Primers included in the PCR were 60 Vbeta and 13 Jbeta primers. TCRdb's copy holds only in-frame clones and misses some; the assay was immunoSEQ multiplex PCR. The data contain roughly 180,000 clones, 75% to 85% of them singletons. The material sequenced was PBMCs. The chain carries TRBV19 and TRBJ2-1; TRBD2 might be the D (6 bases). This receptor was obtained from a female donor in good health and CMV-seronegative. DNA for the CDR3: TGTGCCAGTAAGTTGGGGCTAGCGTCTTTCAATGAGCAGTTCTTC. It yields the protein CASKLGLASFNEQFF.